The clone carrying this T cell receptor beta chain was picked up a small number of times. The CDR3 runs 18 residues. Trimming shortened V by 0 bases and J by 5 bases, and 21 bases separated the two germline ends. The germline CDR1 and CDR2 sequences are SGHRS and YFSETQ. TCRdb fed the RT-PCR reads into MiXCR, producing one record per CDR3 protein. The table lists hundreds of thousands of distinct CDR3 sequences, more than 13% of them singletons, with roughly 3.9% in the top ten. Sequenced input: memory CD4+ T cells from blood. This receptor was obtained from a female donor in good health, serving as a healthy control. The chain carries TRBV5-1 and TRBJ2-1; either TRBD1 or TRBD2 may supply D (5 bases each). The chain's CDR3 is CASSLAPPSPGLHNEQFF. DNA for the CDR3: TGCGCCAGCAGCTTGGCCCCCCCGTCTCCGGGGCTTCACAATGAGCAGTTCTTC.